This T cell receptor (beta chain) was sequenced during a study of neurological immune-mediated disorders. The overall study: Relapsing-remitting disease was seen in 31 of the 34 multiple sclerosis patients, and secondary progressive disease was seen in 3. General study results and limits: One related-CDR3 cluster, identified by phylogenetic grouping, held the repertoires of 18 of 34 multiple sclerosis patients and was a possible signature.

Each sequencing run yielded over 160 million TCR-beta sequences from 15-18 subjects. TCRdb redid the calling of the 5' RACE reads with MiXCR, one entry per CDR3 protein. The sample consists of 50,000 to 75,000 distinct CDR3 sequences, 4.1% of them appearing once. Of note for this clonotype: Its cognate antigen is unknown. It is likely a read error, because the conserved phenylalanine at the end of the CDR3 is missing.

Looked up from germline, CDR1 is SQVTM and CDR2 is ANQGSEA. The CDR3 is 13 amino acids. The chain combines TRBV29-1 with TRBJ1-5; possibly TRBD1 for D (6 bases). Sequencing was carried out using PBMCs. The sequence was obtained from a man aged 45 to 65 with multiple sclerosis. As DNA, the CDR3 is TGCAGCGTTGGAGGGGGAGGCAATCAGTCCCAGCATTAT. This encodes CSVGGGGNQSQHY.